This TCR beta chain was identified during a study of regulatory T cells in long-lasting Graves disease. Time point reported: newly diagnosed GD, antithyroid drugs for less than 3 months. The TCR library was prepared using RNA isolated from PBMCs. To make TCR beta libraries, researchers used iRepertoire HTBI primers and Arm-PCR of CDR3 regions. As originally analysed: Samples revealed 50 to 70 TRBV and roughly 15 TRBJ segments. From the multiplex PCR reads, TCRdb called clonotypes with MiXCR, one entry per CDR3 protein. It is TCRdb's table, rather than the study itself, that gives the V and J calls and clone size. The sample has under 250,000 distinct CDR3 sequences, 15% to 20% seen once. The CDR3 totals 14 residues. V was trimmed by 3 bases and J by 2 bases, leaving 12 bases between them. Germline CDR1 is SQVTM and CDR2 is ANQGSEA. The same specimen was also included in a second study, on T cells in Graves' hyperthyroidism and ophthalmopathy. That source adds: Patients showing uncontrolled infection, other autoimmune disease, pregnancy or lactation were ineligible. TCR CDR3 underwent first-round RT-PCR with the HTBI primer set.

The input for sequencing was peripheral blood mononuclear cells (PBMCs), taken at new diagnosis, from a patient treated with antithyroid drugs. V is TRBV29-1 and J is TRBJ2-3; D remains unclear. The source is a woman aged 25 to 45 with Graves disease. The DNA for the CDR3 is TGCAGCGTTGACGGTCTAGACCTCACAGATACGCAGTATTTT. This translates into CSVDGLDLTDTQYF.